These 15 T cell receptor beta chains originate from one sample sequenced in a study of CD8+ T cells in alopecia areata. Following extraction, RNA underwent reverse transcription to cDNA, which served as the sequencing template. Produced via immunoSEQ multiplex PCR; TCRdb's table is partial and in-frame only. The sample includes about 200,000 clones, more than 50% of them seen just once. The specimen was CD8+ T cells sorted from blood. The receptors originated from a human donor in good health.

The chain recombines TRBV10-2 with TRBJ1-6; D is uncertain. Trimming left V 0 bases short and J 5 bases short, with 5 bases between. The CDR3 contains 14 residues. The germline V gene encodes CDR1 WSHSY and CDR2 SAAADI. The CDR3 loop is CASSESADNSPLHF. The DNA for the CDR3 is TGCGCCAGCAGTGAGTCGGCGGATAATTCACCCCTCCACTTT.

This clone was recorded once. This clone may be a read error of a much larger clone one base away. The chain carries TRBV7-9 and TRBJ2-5; 8 nucleotides match TRBD1. The J call may be faulty, since TRBJ2-7 better matches the DNA end. Germline CDR1 and CDR2: SEHNR and FQNEAQ (reference sequence). The CDR3 is 13 amino acids. The CDR3 region is CASSRTGSYEQYF. The CDR3 nucleotides read TGTGCCAGCAGCCGGACAGGGAGCTACGAGCAGTACTTC.

The rearrangement joins TRBV29-1 to TRBJ1-2; D not certain. This CDR3 has 13 amino acids. V dropped 3 bases and J dropped 8 bases, with 16 bases sitting between them. The germline gives CDR1 SQVTM, CDR2 ANQGSEA. The CDR3 spells CSVERPPLRGYTF. The CDR3 nucleotides read TGCAGCGTTGAGCGCCCCCCCCTAAGGGGCTACACCTTC. Supplemented by reference TRBV29-1 and TRBJ1-2, the full variable domain reads SAVISQKPSRDICQRGTSLTIQCQVDSQVTMMFWYRQQPGQSLTLIATANQGSEATYESGFVIDKFPISRPNLTFSTLTVSNMSPEDSSIYLCSVERPPLRGYTFGSGTRLTVV.

The chain combines TRBV7-9 with TRBJ2-7; 9 nucleotides align to TRBD1. The ends lost 5 bases at V and 6 bases at J; junction bases unmatched: 8. Germline loops: CDR1 SEHNR, CDR2 FQNEAQ (reference sequence). The CDR3 sequence is 14 residues long. CDR3 loop: CASSPDRGAAEQYF. The CDR3 DNA reads TGTGCCAGCAGCCCGGACAGGGGTGCGGCCGAGCAGTACTTC.

This clone has more than one count but fewer than ten. The V and J genes are TRBV13 and TRBJ1-1; 9 positions agree with TRBD1. Germline loops: CDR1 PRHDT, CDR2 FYEKMQ (reference sequence). V dropped 5 bases and J dropped 8; count of bases not matched to a gene: 15. This CDR3 comprises 16 residues. The CDR3 spells CASSPVGTGSIGEAFF. DNA for the CDR3: TGTGCCAGCAGCCCCGTGGGGACAGGGAGTATTGGGGAAGCTTTCTTT. Full variable domain (missing parts from reference TRBV13 and TRBJ1-1): AAGVIQSPRHLIKEKRETATLKCYPIPRHDTVYWYQQGPGQDPQFLISFYEKMQSDKGSIPDRFSAQQFSDYHSELNMSSLELGDSALYFCASSPVGTGSIGEAFFGQGTRLTVV.

This clone came up a few times. This chain uses TRBV5-6 with TRBJ1-1; D might be TRBD1 (5 bases). Germline V gene lookup returns CDR1 SGHDT and CDR2 YYEEEE. V dropped 2 bases and J dropped 8 bases, with 22 bases sitting between them. This CDR3 has 16 amino acids. For the CDR3, the DNA is TGTGCCAGCAGCTTATCGTGGCAGGGATCGACCCAAGAAGCTTTCTTT. Translated, it gives CASSLSWQGSTQEAFF.

V usage is TRBV4-1 and J usage is TRBJ1-2; a possible D gene is TRBD1 (6 bases). The CDR3 runs to 15 residues. The V end was cut by 1 base, the J end by 0 bases, with 9 bases between. The germline gives CDR1 MGHRA, CDR2 YSYEKL. CDR3 in amino acids: CASSQAGAANYGYTF. DNA of the CDR3: TGCGCCAGCAGCCAAGCAGGGGCCGCTAACTATGGCTACACCTTC.

V is TRBV6-5 and J is TRBJ1-1; D is possibly TRBD1 (5 bases). This CDR3 has 11 residues. The V end was cut by 7 bases, the J end by 7 bases, with 10 bases between. CDR1 MNHEY and CDR2 SVGAGI come from the germline V gene. CDR3 coding DNA: TGTGCCAGCACCTGGGGCAATGAAGCTTTCTTT. Protein: CASTWGNEAFF.

The gene calls are TRBV29-1 and TRBJ2-1, with D unclear. This CDR3 is built from 14 residues. The germline gives CDR1 SQVTM, CDR2 ANQGSEA. Trimming removed 6 bases at V and 12 bases at J, with 24 bases between. The CDR3 is CSVAGPNTVIGQFF. In DNA form, the CDR3 reads TGCAGCGTGGCCGGACCGAACACCGTTATCGGGCAGTTCTTC.

The rearrangement links TRBV25-1 to TRBJ2-5; D gene unclear. Trimming removed 2 bases at V and 5 bases at J, with 3 bases between. The CDR3 loop spans 11 amino acids. Germline V gives CDR1 MGHDK, CDR2 SYGVNS. The CDR3 sequence is CASSEQETQYF. The DNA of the CDR3 is TGTGCCAGCAGTGAACAGGAGACCCAGTACTTC.

This clone was observed a few times. The chain employs TRBV13 and TRBJ2-6; D not certain. The CDR3 contains 14 residues. V lost 4 bases, J lost 2 bases, and 6 bases lay in between. Germline assignment: CDR1 PRHDT and CDR2 FYEKMQ (reference sequence). The CDR3 nucleotides read TGTGCCAGCAGCTACATGACTGGGGCCAACGTCCTGACTTTC. Translation: CASSYMTGANVLTF.

The chain uses TRBV11-1 and TRBJ2-3; D call uncertain. From germline, CDR1 is SGHAT and CDR2 FQDESV (reference sequence). Trimming pared 4 bases from V and 6 bases from J, leaving 14 bases between. The CDR3 runs 14 residues. The CDR3, as DNA: TGTGCCAGCAGCTCAAGGACCCAAGGGGATACGCAGTATTTT. Translating gives CASSSRTQGDTQYF. Combining the CDR3 with reference TRBV11-1 and TRBJ2-3 gives the whole variable domain EAEVAQSPRYKITEKSQAVAFWCDPISGHATLYWYRQILGQGPELLVQFQDESVVDDSQLPKDRFSAERLKGVDSTLKIQPAELGDSAMYLCASSSRTQGDTQYFGPGTRLTVL.

This chain uses TRBV27 with TRBJ2-1, with D maybe TRBD2 (6 bases). CDR1 is MNHEY, CDR2 SMNVEV, per germline (reference sequence). The length of the CDR3 is 15 residues. V dropped 3 bases and J dropped 1 base, with 10 bases sitting between them. The DNA of the CDR3 is TGTGCCAGCAGTTTCCCGGGGGTGTCCTACAATGAGCAGTTCTTC. Its protein is CASSFPGVSYNEQFF.

The rearrangement joins TRBV27 to TRBJ1-2, with 10 bases lining up with TRBD1. CDR3 size: 14 residues. V was pared by 0 bases and J by 12 bases, with 7 bases of the junction left unmatched. Germline V gene data show CDR1 as MNHEY and CDR2 as SMNVEV (reference sequence). Written as DNA, the CDR3 is TGTGCCAGCAGTTTATCACCCGGGACAGGGGAAAACACCTTC. Residues: CASSLSPGTGENTF.

This clone has a handful of counts. The V call is TRBV15, the J call TRBJ1-2; D possibly corresponds to TRBD1 (6 bases). Deletions cut 0 bases from V and 6 bases from J, with 17 bases between. This CDR3 spans 16 amino acids. Germline CDR1 reads LNHNV; CDR2 reads YYDKDF (reference sequence). The CDR3 coding sequence is TGTGCCACCAGCAGAGACCGGGACATGATCTCGAATGGCTACACCTTC. Translating gives CATSRDRDMISNGYTF.